A selection of T cell receptor beta chains follows, all from one sample in a study of cytomegalovirus exposure and HLA in healthy donors. Assay used: immunoSEQ multiplex PCR; TCRdb lists only in-frame clones, some missing. The table shows approximately 92,000 clones, with roughly 69% occurring only once. The sample consisted of PBMCs. These receptors originate from a man aged 50-60 years in good health and CMV-seronegative. CDR3s include the opening cysteine and the closing phenylalanine or tryptophan. A D gene is named only where the DNA matches it firmly. The size field is filled for only some rows; it gives once, few, many or a size class.

d_call | clone_size | j_call | v_call | cdr3_nt | cdr3_aa
TRBD2 | once | TRBJ2-1 | TRBV13 | TGTGCCAGCAGCCCGGGACTAGCGGCGAATGAGCAGTTCTTC | CASSPGLAANEQFF
TRBD1 | . | TRBJ2-5 | TRBV7-9 | TGTGCCAGCAGCTGGGGACAGGGAGTAGAGACCCAGTACTTC | CASSWGQGVETQYF
TRBD1 | . | TRBJ1-6 | TRBV28 | TGTGCCAGCCGGTTGGGGACAGGGTTCTTTCCCCTCCACTTT | CASRLGTGFFPLHF
. | . | TRBJ1-2 | TRBV5-4 | TGTGCCAGCAGTGCGGGGAGCTATGGCTACACCTTC | CASSAGSYGYTF
TRBD1 | few | TRBJ2-5 | TRBV5-1 | TGCGCCAGCAGCCCGGACAGGGTCGCGGAGACCCAGTACTTC | CASSPDRVAETQYF
. | few | TRBJ2-5 | TRBV5-1 | TGCGCCAGCAGCTTTAATCCACGGGGACAAGAGACCCAGTACTTC | CASSFNPRGQETQYF
TRBD2 | few | TRBJ2-2 | TRBV6-5 | TGTGCCACTCTAAGGACTAGCGGGAACACCGGGGAGCTGTTTTTT | CATLRTSGNTGELFF
TRBD2 | few | TRBJ2-2 | TRBV7-6 | TGTGCCAGCAGCTTAAGCGGGAGTAGGAACACCGGGGAGCTGTTTTTT | CASSLSGSRNTGELFF
. | . | TRBJ1-5 | TRBV15 | TGTGCCACCAGCAGAGATGGCCCCGATATTTGGAATCAGCCCCAGCATTTT | CATSRDGPDIWNQPQHF
. | . | TRBJ2-5 | TRBV5-1 | TGCGCCAGCAGCTTGGCCCCCCGGGGCCAAGAGACCCAGTACTTC | CASSLAPRGQETQYF
. | . | TRBJ2-7 | TRBV5-1 | TGCGCCAGCAGCTTGATTAGCCCAAACTACGAGCAGTACTTC | CASSLISPNYEQYF
. | . | TRBJ2-1 | TRBV7-2 | TGTGCCAGCAGCTTAGATCCAAGGGGGACTGAGCAGTTCTTC | CASSLDPRGTEQFF
TRBD1 | . | TRBJ2-7 | TRBV5-4 | TGTGCCAGCAGCTTGGGATCTGGACAGGCTAACTACGAGCAGTACTTC | CASSLGSGQANYEQYF
TRBD2 | . | TRBJ2-5 | TRBV30 | TGTGCCTGGAGTCAGGGTAGCGGGGGGCAAGAGACCCAGTACTTC | CAWSQGSGGQETQYF
. | . | TRBJ2-3 | TRBV18 | TGTGCCAGCTCACCAACGCCCATTGACAGCTCAGATACGCAGTATTTT | CASSPTPIDSSDTQYF
. | . | TRBJ2-7 | TRBV10-2 | TGCGCCGCTAAGGGACTCCCTCGCTACGAGCAGTACTTC | CAAKGLPRYEQYF
TRBD2 | few | TRBJ2-5 | TRBV4-1 | TGCGCCAGCAGCCAAGGGGGACTAGCGGGAGGGTTAGAGACCCAGTACTTC | CASSQGGLAGGLETQYF
TRBD1 | . | TRBJ1-5 | TRBV10-3 | TGTGCCATCTGGGCAGGGGGGTATCAGCCCCAGCATTTT | CAIWAGGYQPQHF
. | . | TRBJ2-7 | TRBV11-2 | TGTGCCAGCAGCTTAGCCTTCCAGCAGTACTTC | CASSLAFQQYF
TRBD1 | once | TRBJ1-6 | TRBV5-1 | TGCGCCAGCAAACTTGGCCCGGTTCAGGGGGAATCACCCCTCCACTTT | CASKLGPVQGESPLHF
TRBD2 | . | TRBJ2-3 | TRBV7-2 | TGTGCCAGCAGTGTAAGACTAGCGGGGGACACAGATACGCAGTATTTT | CASSVRLAGDTDTQYF
. | . | TRBJ1-4 | TRBV28 | TGTGCCAGCAGTTTATTGGGTTCCCAGGGCGAAAAACTGTTTTTT | CASSLLGSQGEKLFF
TRBD1 | . | TRBJ1-2 | TRBV29-1 | TGCAGCGTTGAAGAGGGGACAGGCTACTATGGCTACACCTTC | CSVEEGTGYYGYTF